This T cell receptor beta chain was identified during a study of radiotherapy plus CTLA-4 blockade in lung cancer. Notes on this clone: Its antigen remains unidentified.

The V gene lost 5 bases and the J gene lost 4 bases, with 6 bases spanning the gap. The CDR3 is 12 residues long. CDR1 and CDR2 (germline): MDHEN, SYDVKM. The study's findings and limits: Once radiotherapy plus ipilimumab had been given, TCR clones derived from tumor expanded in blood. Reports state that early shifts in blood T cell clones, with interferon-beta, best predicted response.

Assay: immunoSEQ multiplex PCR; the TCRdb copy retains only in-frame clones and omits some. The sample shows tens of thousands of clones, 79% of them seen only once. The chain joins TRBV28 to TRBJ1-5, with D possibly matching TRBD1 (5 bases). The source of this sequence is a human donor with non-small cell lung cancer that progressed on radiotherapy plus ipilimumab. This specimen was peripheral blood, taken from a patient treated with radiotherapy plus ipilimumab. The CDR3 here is CASSRGNQPQHF. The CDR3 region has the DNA TGTGCCAGCAGTCGGGGGAATCAGCCCCAGCATTTT.